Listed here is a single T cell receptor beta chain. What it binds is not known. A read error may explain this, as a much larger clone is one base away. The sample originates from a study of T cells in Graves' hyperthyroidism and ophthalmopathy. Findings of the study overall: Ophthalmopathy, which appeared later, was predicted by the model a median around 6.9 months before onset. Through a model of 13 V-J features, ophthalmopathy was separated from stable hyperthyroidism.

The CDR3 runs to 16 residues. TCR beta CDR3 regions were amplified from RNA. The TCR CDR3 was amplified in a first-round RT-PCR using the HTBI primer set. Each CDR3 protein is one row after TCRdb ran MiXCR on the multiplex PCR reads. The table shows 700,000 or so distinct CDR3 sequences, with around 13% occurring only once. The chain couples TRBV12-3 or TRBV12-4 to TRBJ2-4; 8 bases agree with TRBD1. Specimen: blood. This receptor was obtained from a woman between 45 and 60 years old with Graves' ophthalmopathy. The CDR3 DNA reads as TGTGCCAGCAGTTTGGCAGGGGGCAAGGCCAAAAGCATTCAGTACTTC. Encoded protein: CASSLAGGKAKSIQYF.